Presented here are 29 T cell receptor beta chains from one specimen sequenced in a study of blood T cells in healthy people across ages. With a J-beta primer mix and a sample-barcoded 5' primer, a second PCR ran roughly 6 to 11 cycles. TCRdb analysed the 5' RACE reads with MiXCR anew, one entry per CDR3 protein. The sample records about 1 million distinct CDR3 sequences, under 45% being singletons. Material: blood. Source of these receptors: a woman aged 55-70 years in good health.

The chain recombines TRBV20-1 with TRBJ2-3, with a weak D call TRBD2 (7 bases). CDR3 length: 15 residues. Germline CDR1 is DFQATT and CDR2 is SNEGSKA (reference sequence). V lost 4 bases, J lost 5 bases, and 19 bases lay in between. This chain's CDR3 is CSAKDRRGAGDTQYF. Here the CDR3 DNA reads TGCAGTGCTAAAGACCGACGGGGGGCAGGAGATACGCAGTATTTT.

This clonotype occurred many times. This rearrangement joins TRBV28 to TRBJ1-2; D is perhaps TRBD1 (6 bases). CDR3 length equals 16 residues. V was shortened by 6 bases and J by 2 bases, with 19 bases between the two germline ends. The germline CDR1 and CDR2 sequences are MDHEN and SYDVKM. The CDR3 reads CASSQPSQGMNYGYTF. CDR3 nucleotide sequence: TGTGCCAGCAGCCAACCCTCACAGGGTATGAACTATGGCTACACCTTC.

This clonotype turned up a few times. The chain has TRBV27 and TRBJ2-7, with D maybe TRBD1 (6 bases). V was cut by 0 bases and J by 2 bases, with 11 bases left in between. This CDR3 is built from 15 residues. The germline gives CDR1 MNHEY, CDR2 SMNVEV (reference sequence). The CDR3 sequence: CASSLSGRGAYEQYF. The CDR3, as DNA: TGTGCCAGCAGTTTATCTGGCAGGGGAGCCTACGAGCAGTACTTC.

This clonotype has more than one count but fewer than ten. This rearrangement joins TRBV20-1 to TRBJ1-2; 11 bases map to TRBD1. The CDR3 loop spans 13 amino acids. Germline V lookup: CDR1 DFQATT, CDR2 SNEGSKA (reference sequence). Germline trimming cut 7 bases from V and 7 bases from J; bases unmatched to any gene: 8. The CDR3 loop reads CSVPGQGASGYTF. The CDR3 nucleotides are TGCAGTGTTCCCGGACAGGGGGCAAGTGGCTACACCTTC.

The chain recombines TRBV20-1 with TRBJ2-1, with 12 nucleotides matching TRBD2. The CDR3 runs to 16 residues. V lost 3 bases to trimming and J lost 8 bases; unmatched junction nucleotides: 11. Germline CDR1 DFQATT, CDR2 SNEGSKA (reference sequence). CDR3 loop: CSARSSGRAMVDEQFF. In DNA, the CDR3 is TGCAGTGCTAGGTCTAGCGGGAGGGCCATGGTGGATGAGCAGTTCTTC.

This clonotype was seen more than once but under ten times. The gene calls are TRBV27 and TRBJ1-4, with 7 bases that match TRBD1. After removal of 6 bases from V and 5 bases from J, the junction contained 3 bases not matched to a gene. The CDR3 extends over 13 amino acids. CDR1 is MNHEY and CDR2 is SMNVEV in the germline V gene (reference sequence). The CDR3 nucleotides are TGTGCCAGCAGCCAACAGGGGAATGAAAAACTGTTTTTT. Translated: CASSQQGNEKLFF. The variable domain in full, with the rest retrieved from reference TRBV27 and TRBJ1-4, is EAQVTQNPRYLITVTGKKLTVTCSQNMNHEYMSWYRQDPGLGLRQIYYSMNVEVTDKGDVPEGYKVSRKEKRNFPLILESPSPNQTSLYFCASSQQGNEKLFFGSGTQLSVL.

This rearrangement joins TRBV2 to TRBJ2-3; 9 bases are shared with TRBD2. The germline V gene encodes CDR1 SNHLY and CDR2 FYNNEI. CDR3 length: 16 amino acids. V dropped 4 bases and J dropped 6; count of bases not matched to a gene: 11. CDR3 in DNA: TGTGCCAGCAGTGCCCCCACACTAGCGGGCGGGGATACGCAGTATTTT. It encodes CASSAPTLAGGDTQYF. The full variable domain, its missing parts supplied by reference TRBV2 and TRBJ2-3, is EPEVTQTPSHQVTQMGQEVILRCVPISNHLYFYWYRQILGQKVEFLVSFYNNEISEKSEIFDDQFSVERPDGSNFTLKIRSTKLEDSAMYFCASSAPTLAGGDTQYFGPGTRLTVL.

CDR3 sequence: CASSLSSESSYNSPLHF. The CDR3 nucleotides read TGTGCCAGCAGTTTATCGTCTGAGAGCTCCTATAATTCACCCCTCCACTTT. The V call is TRBV27, the J call TRBJ1-6; no firm D call. CDR3 length: 17 residues. Looked up from germline, CDR1 is MNHEY and CDR2 is SMNVEV (reference sequence). Trimming took off 0 bases at V and 0 bases at J, with 9 bases between the two ends.

V and J are TRBV3-1 and TRBJ2-7; TRBD1 matches 9 bases. J was trimmed by 3 bases and V by 1 base; bases with no gene match: 4. The CDR3 spans 15 residues. Per the germline V gene, CDR1 is LGHDT and CDR2 is YNNKEL (reference sequence). CDR3 in DNA: TGTGCCAGCAGCCAAGCGGGACAGGGACTCTACGAGCAGTACTTC. Translated: CASSQAGQGLYEQYF.

The chain joins TRBV30 to TRBJ2-5, with a weak D call TRBD1 (5 bases). The CDR3 has 14 residues. Germline-derived CDR1 and CDR2 are GTSNPN and SVGIG (reference sequence). Trimming removed 3 bases at V and 3 bases at J, with 14 bases between. DNA for the CDR3: TGTGCCTGGAGAACCAAGGGGCGCGAAGAGACCCAGTACTTC. Its protein is CAWRTKGREETQYF.

V and J are TRBV28 and TRBJ2-2, with D perhaps TRBD1 (5 bases). The V gene's germline CDR1 is MDHEN and CDR2 SYDVKM. With 3 bases removed from V and 4 bases from J, the gap between germline ends came to 9 bases. CDR3 length: 14 residues. DNA for the CDR3: TGTGCCAGCAGTTTTCTGGGGCGCACCGGGGAGCTGTTTTTT. This encodes CASSFLGRTGELFF.

J is TRBJ2-1 and V is TRBV15; 10 bases map to TRBD1. V dropped 8 bases and J dropped 5; count of bases not matched to a gene: 3. Germline assignment: CDR1 LNHNV and CDR2 YYDKDF (reference sequence). CDR3 length: 13 residues. CDR3 bases: TGTGCCACCGGGACAGGGGTTGACAATGAGCAGTTCTTC. Amino acids: CATGTGVDNEQFF.

The gene calls are TRBV20-1 and TRBJ2-5, with D perhaps matching TRBD1 or TRBD2 (5 bases each). Germline V gene lookup returns CDR1 DFQATT and CDR2 SNEGSKA (reference sequence). The CDR3 contains 16 residues. Trimming removed 2 bases at V and 11 bases at J, with 27 bases between. This CDR3 is CSARTGASSPYNEQYF. The CDR3 nucleotides are TGCAGTGCTAGAACCGGGGCCTCCAGTCCATACAATGAGCAGTACTTC.

This rearrangement joins TRBV7-9 to TRBJ2-5; D is perhaps TRBD2 (7 bases). Germline lookup yields CDR1 SEHNR and CDR2 FQNEAQ (reference sequence). This CDR3 comprises 13 residues. Deletions cut 5 bases from V and 9 bases from J, with 16 bases between. The CDR3 region is CASSPGAGVPQYF. The CDR3 DNA reads as TGTGCCAGCAGCCCGGGGGCGGGAGTACCCCAGTACTTC.

The chain links TRBV9 to TRBJ2-1, with 11 bases fitting TRBD2. V lost 0 bases, J lost 9 bases, and 11 bases stayed unmatched. The CDR3 runs 17 residues. Germline V gives CDR1 SGDLS, CDR2 YYNGEE. CDR3 region: CASSVGGGGTSGGEQFF. The CDR3 DNA reads as TGTGCCAGCAGCGTAGGAGGGGGGGGGACTAGCGGTGGTGAGCAGTTCTTC. The full variable domain, completed using reference TRBV9 and TRBJ2-1, is DSGVTQTPKHLITATGQRVTLRCSPRSGDLSVYWYQQSLDQGLQFLIQYYNGEERAKGNILERFSAQQFPDLHSELNLSSLELGDSALYFCASSVGGGGTSGGEQFFGPGTRLTVL.

The chain links TRBV7-9 to TRBJ2-5, with 7 bases identical to TRBD2. CDR1 is SEHNR and CDR2 is FQNEAQ in the germline V gene (reference sequence). The CDR3 sequence is 15 residues long. Unmatched junction bases numbered 9, after V lost 5 bases and J lost 3 bases. DNA of the CDR3: TGTGCCAGCAGCCCCTCCTTACGGGAGGAAGAGACCCAGTACTTC. Its protein is CASSPSLREEETQYF.

V and J are TRBV20-1 and TRBJ1-1; D is uncertain. Germline assignment: CDR1 DFQATT and CDR2 SNEGSKA (reference sequence). With 6 bases removed from V and 1 base from J, the gap between germline ends came to 24 bases. The CDR3 is 17 residues long. CDR3 in DNA: TGCAGTGCCGGTTATCCCCCCTCACTCCGGGCGAACACTGAAGCTTTCTTT. This codes for CSAGYPPSLRANTEAFF.

This clonotype was seen more than once but under ten times. This chain uses TRBV10-3 with TRBJ2-1, with TRBD1 identical over 8 bases. Germline V gene data show CDR1 as ENHRY and CDR2 as SYGVKD. The J segment lost 2 bases and the V segment lost 7 bases, leaving 1 base of the junction unmatched. The CDR3 consists of 13 residues. CDR3 protein: CAIKQGAYNEQFF. The CDR3 DNA reads TGTGCCATCAAACAGGGGGCCTACAATGAGCAGTTCTTC.

This clonotype showed up just a few times. The chain carries TRBV20-1 and TRBJ1-1, with TRBD1 matching over 9 bases. Germline V gene lookup returns CDR1 DFQATT and CDR2 SNEGSKA (reference sequence). V was pared by 5 bases and J by 0 bases, with 7 bases of the junction left unmatched. The CDR3 spans 15 residues. The CDR3 sequence: CSAGTGRGMNTEAFF. The DNA of the CDR3 is TGCAGTGCTGGGACAGGGAGAGGCATGAACACTGAAGCTTTCTTT.

The rearrangement links TRBV14 to TRBJ2-7, with D possibly matching TRBD2 (7 bases). The J call may be incorrect, as the DNA end agrees better with TRBJ2-5. Germline CDR1 SGHDN, CDR2 FVKESK. The CDR3 has 14 amino acids. Here the CDR3 DNA reads TGTGCCAGCAGCCACGGGGGGCTAAGAGAGACCCAGTACTTC. This gives the protein CASSHGGLRETQYF.

The rearrangement links TRBV6-1 to TRBJ2-7; 9 bases map to TRBD1. The germline gives CDR1 MNHNS, CDR2 SASEGT. V lost 3 bases, J lost 3 bases, and 12 bases stayed unmatched. The CDR3 loop spans 17 amino acids. DNA for the CDR3: TGTGCCAGCAGTGAGCCCCTAACCGGGACAGGGCTCTACGAGCAGTACTTC. Amino acids: CASSEPLTGTGLYEQYF.

The CDR3 DNA is TGTGCCAGCAGTTTAGCGACCCGCTCTGGAAACACCATATATTTT. It translates to CASSLATRSGNTIYF. The rearrangement uses TRBV28 and TRBJ1-3; unclear D gene. The CDR3 spans 15 residues. The V gene lost 2 bases and the J gene lost 0 bases, with 8 bases spanning the gap. Germline CDR1 is MDHEN and CDR2 is SYDVKM. Filled out from reference TRBV28 and TRBJ1-3, the complete variable domain reads DVKVTQSSRYLVKRTGEKVFLECVQDMDHENMFWYRQDPGLGLRLIYFSYDVKMKEKGDIPEGYSVSREKKERFSLILESASTNQTSMYLCASSLATRSGNTIYFGEGSWLTVV.

Note on this clonotype: With a much larger clone just one base away, this may be a read error. The genes are TRBV12-3 or TRBV12-4 and TRBJ2-5; D uncertain. CDR3 length equals 15 residues. The DNA of the CDR3 is TGTGCCAGCAGCCCCAGTTCTGACACCCAAGAGACCCTGTACTTC. Protein product: CASSPSSDTQETLYF.

This clonotype occurred a few times. The V and J genes are TRBV12-3 or TRBV12-4 and TRBJ2-7; TRBD2 aligns across 14 bases. The DNA end lines up better with TRBJ2-5; the J call may be wrong. There are 15 residues in the CDR3. CDR3 amino acids: CASRPTSGRGETQYF. In DNA, the CDR3 is TGTGCCAGCAGACCGACTAGCGGGAGGGGGGAGACCCAGTACTTC.

This clonotype was seen only once. Given a much more abundant clone one base away, this may be a read error. The V and J genes are TRBV9 and TRBJ2-7; the D call may be TRBD1 or TRBD2 (5 bases each). This CDR3 region has 14 residues. CDR1 is SGDLS and CDR2 is YYNGEE in the germline V gene. Trimming pared 3 bases from V and 2 bases from J, leaving 12 bases between. Here the CDR3 DNA reads TGTGCCAGCAGCGGAGGGGACGGACCCTACGAGCAGTACTTC. It is translated as CASSGGDGPYEQYF.

The chain carries TRBV20-1 and TRBJ2-5; 7 bases fit TRBD1. With V trimmed by 4 bases and J by 3 bases, 5 bases remained unmatched. The CDR3 has 13 amino acids. The V gene's germline CDR1 is DFQATT and CDR2 SNEGSKA (reference sequence). The chain's CDR3 is CSATHRGKETQYF. CDR3 coding DNA: TGCAGTGCTACGCACAGGGGCAAAGAGACCCAGTACTTC.

The chain is built from TRBV7-9 and TRBJ1-4; 8 nucleotides match TRBD1. This CDR3 has 14 residues. With 6 bases clipped from V and 4 bases from J, the junction kept 4 bases outside the gene matches. From germline, CDR1 is SEHNR and CDR2 FQNEAQ (reference sequence). The CDR3 reads CASRTTGDNEKLFF. CDR3 nucleotides: TGTGCCAGCAGGACGACAGGGGATAATGAAAAACTGTTTTTT.

CDR3 in amino acids: CASSQGGRRDEQYF. In DNA, the CDR3 is TGTGCCAGCAGCCAAGGCGGGCGCAGGGACGAGCAGTACTTC. The rearrangement joins TRBV3-1 to TRBJ2-5, with D possibly being TRBD1 or TRBD2 (5 bases each). The tail of the sequence fits TRBJ2-7 better, so the J call may be wrong. The CDR3 is 14 residues long. Germline assignment: CDR1 LGHDT and CDR2 YNNKEL (reference sequence).

CDR3 sequence: CSASGGRTNTGELFF. The CDR3, as DNA: TGCAGTGCCAGCGGGGGGCGGACGAACACCGGGGAGCTGTTTTTT. The chain uses TRBV20-1 and TRBJ2-2, with 9 bases that match TRBD2. The V segment lost 6 bases and the J segment 0 bases; nucleotides outside the gene matches: 5. The CDR3 sequence is 15 residues long. Germline CDR1 reads DFQATT; CDR2 reads SNEGSKA (reference sequence).